The present TCR beta chain was sequenced within a study of circulating CD8 cells and anti-PD-1 response in melanoma. TCR libraries were prepared from about 16 ng of total RNA with the QIAseq Immune Repertoire TCR panel. TCRdb itself ran the reads through MiXCR, one entry per CDR3 protein. The sample consists of about 300 distinct CDR3 sequences, 9.1% of them appearing once. On this clonotype: What it binds is unknown. A far larger clone differs by one base, so this is likely a read error.

This CDR3 is built from 18 residues. Study outcomes and limitations: Under 8% of TRB clonotypes were shared between subsets at M1.

Four subsets defined by PD-1 and/or TIGIT were sorted from live CD3+CD8+TCRalphabeta+ cells. The clonotype was recovered from a human donor with melanoma. The J gene is TRBJ2-1, the V gene TRBV3-2; the DNA was not used to check the table's D call, TRBD2. TRBV3-2 is flagged as a pseudogene. The sequencing here drew on CD8+ T cells from PBMCs, taken at baseline or after one month of anti-PD-1 therapy (not recorded which). In nucleotides, the CDR3 is TGTGCCAGCAGCCAAGTCGAACTGACTAGCGGGGGGGCTGATGAGCAGTTCTTC. Amino acid sequence: CASSQVELTSGGADEQFF.